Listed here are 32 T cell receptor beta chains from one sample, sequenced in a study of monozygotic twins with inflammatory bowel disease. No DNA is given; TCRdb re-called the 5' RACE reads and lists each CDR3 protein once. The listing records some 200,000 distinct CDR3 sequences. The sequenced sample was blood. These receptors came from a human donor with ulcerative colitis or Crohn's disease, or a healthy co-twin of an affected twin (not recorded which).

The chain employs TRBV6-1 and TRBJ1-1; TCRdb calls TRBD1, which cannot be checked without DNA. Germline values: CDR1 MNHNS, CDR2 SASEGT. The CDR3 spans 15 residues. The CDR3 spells CASSVTGQLNTEAFF.

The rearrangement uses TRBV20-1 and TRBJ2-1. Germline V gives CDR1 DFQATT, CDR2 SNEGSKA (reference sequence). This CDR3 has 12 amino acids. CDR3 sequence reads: CSARGSYNEQFF.

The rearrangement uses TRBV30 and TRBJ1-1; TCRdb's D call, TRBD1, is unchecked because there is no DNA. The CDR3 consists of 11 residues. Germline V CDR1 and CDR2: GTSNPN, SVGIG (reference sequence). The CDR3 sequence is CAWTGRTEAFF.

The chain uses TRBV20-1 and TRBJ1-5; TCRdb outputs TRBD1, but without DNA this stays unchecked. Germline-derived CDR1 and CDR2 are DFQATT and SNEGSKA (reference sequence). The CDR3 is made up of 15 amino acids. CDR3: CSAATGTGVNQPQHF.

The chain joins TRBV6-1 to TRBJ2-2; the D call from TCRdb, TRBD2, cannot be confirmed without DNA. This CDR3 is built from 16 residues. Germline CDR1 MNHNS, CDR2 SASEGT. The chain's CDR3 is CASRVGLAGITGELFF.

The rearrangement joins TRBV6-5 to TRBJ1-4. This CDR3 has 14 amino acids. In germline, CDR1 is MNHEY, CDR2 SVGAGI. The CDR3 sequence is CASSSSATNEKLFF.

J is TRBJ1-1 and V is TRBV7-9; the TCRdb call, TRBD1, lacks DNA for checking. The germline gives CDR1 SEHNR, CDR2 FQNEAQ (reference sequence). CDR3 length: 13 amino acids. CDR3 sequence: CASSSRQAPEAFF.

The CDR3 region is CASSLGVLDREVEEQYF. The genes are TRBV7-9 and TRBJ2-7; TCRdb designates TRBD1, a call that cannot be tested without DNA. The germline V gene has CDR1 SEHNR and CDR2 FQNEAQ (reference sequence). CDR3 length: 17 residues.

The CDR3 sequence: CASSFSPGNQPQHF. The chain carries TRBV5-1 and TRBJ1-5. CDR1 is SGHRS and CDR2 is YFSETQ in the germline V gene. CDR3 size: 14 residues.

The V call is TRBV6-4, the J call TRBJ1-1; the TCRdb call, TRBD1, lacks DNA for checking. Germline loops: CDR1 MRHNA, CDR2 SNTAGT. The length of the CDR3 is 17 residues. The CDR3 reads CASSGPSIPGGRTEAFF.

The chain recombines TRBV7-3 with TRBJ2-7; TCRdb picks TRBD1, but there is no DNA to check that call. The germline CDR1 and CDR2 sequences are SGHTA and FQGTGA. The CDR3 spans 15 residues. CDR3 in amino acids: CASSLGRGREDEQYF.

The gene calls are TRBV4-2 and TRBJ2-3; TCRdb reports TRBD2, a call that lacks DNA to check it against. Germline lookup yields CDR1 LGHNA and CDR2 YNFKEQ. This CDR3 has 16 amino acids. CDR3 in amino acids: CASRSRAGGGTDTQYF.

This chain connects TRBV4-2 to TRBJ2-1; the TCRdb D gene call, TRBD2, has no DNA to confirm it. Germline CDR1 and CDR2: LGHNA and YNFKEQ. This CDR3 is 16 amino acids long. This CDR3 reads CASSQGLAGPQGEQFF.

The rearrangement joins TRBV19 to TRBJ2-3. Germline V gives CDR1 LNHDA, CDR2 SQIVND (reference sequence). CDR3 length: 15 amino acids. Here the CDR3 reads CASSSSAWQTDTQYF.

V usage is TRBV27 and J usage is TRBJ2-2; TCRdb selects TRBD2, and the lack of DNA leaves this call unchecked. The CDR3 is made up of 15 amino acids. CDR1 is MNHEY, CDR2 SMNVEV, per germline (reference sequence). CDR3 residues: CASRLAGVNTGELFF.

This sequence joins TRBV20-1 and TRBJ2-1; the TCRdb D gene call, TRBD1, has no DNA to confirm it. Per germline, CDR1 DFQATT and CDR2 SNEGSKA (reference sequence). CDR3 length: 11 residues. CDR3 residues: CSAPGPNEQFF.

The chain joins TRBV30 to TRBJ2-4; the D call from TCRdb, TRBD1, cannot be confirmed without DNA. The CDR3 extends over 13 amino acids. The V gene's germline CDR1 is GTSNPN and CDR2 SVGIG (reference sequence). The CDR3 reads CAWMGVAKNIQYF.

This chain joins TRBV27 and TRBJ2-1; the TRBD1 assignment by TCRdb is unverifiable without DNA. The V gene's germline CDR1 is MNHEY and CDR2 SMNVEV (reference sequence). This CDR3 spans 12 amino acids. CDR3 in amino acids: CASSSTGTGEFF.

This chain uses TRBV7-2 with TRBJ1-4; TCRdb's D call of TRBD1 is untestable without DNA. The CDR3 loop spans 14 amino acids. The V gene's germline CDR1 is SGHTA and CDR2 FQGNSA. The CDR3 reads CASSLGGLSEKLFF.

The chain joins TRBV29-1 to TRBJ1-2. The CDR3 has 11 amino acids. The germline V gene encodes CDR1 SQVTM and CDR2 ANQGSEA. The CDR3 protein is CSVGSRLFYTF.

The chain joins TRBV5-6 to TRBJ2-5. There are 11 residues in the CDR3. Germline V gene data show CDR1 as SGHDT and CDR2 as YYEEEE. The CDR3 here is CASSSGQAQYF.

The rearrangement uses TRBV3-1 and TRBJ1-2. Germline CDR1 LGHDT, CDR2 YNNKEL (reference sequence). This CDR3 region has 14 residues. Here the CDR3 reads CASTPRLDNYGYTF.

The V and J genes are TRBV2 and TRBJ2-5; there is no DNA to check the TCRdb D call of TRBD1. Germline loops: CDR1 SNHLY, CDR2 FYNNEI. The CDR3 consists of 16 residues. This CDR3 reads CASSLKLTGEEETQYF.

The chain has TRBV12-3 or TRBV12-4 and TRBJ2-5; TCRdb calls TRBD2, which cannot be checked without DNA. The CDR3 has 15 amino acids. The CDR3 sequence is CASRQGLAEPETQYF.

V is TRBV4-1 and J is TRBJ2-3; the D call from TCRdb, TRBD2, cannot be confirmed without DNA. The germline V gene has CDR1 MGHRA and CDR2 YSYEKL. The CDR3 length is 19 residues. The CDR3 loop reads CASSQVTSGGVLSTDTQYF.

CDR3 in amino acids: CASSDSSRYQPQHF. The gene calls are TRBV19 and TRBJ1-5; TCRdb's assignment of TRBD1 cannot be checked, as there is no DNA. Germline CDR1 and CDR2: LNHDA and SQIVND (reference sequence). The CDR3 totals 14 residues. Using reference TRBV19 and TRBJ1-5 for the parts outside the CDR3, the full variable domain is DGGITQSPKYLFRKEGQNVTLSCEQNLNHDAMYWYRQDPGQGLRLIYYSQIVNDFQKGDIAEGYSVSREKKESFPLTVTSAQKNPTAFYLCASSDSSRYQPQHFGDGTRLSIL.

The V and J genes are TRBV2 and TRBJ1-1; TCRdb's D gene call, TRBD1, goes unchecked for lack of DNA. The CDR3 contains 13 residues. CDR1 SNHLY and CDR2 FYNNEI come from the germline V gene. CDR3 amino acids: CASSEAWGTEAFF.

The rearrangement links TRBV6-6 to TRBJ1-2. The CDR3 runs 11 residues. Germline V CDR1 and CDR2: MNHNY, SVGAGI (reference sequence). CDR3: CASSYGSGYTF.

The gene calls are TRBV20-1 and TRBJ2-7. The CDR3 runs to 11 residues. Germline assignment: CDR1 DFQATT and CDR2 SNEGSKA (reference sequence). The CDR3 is CSARIRGEQYF.

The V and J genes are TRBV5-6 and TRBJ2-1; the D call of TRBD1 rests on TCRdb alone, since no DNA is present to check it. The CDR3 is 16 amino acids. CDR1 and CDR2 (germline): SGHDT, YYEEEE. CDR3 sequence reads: CASSFWDTGLGDEQFF.

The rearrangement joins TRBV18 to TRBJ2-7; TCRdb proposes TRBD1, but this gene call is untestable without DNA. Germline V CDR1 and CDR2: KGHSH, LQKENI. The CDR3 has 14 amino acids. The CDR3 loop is CASSPQGRGAEQYF.

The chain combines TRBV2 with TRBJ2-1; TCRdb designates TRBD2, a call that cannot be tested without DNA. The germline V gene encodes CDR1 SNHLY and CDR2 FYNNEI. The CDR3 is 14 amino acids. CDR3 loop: CASDRGGFGNEQFF.